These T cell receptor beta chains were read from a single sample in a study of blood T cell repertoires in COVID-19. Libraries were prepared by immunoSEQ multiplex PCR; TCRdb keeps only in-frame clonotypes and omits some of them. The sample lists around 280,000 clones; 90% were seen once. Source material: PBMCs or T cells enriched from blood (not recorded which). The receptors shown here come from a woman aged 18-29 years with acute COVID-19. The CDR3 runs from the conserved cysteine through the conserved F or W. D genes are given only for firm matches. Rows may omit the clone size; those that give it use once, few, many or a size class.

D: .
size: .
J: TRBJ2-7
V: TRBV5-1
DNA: TGCGCCAGACAGGGGGGGCAGCACCACGAGCAGTACTTC
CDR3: CARQGGQHHEQYF

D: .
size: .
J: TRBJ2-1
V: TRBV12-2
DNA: TGTGCAAGTCGCTTAGGACTAGCAAAACCAAATGAGCAGTTCTTC
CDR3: CASRLGLAKPNEQFF

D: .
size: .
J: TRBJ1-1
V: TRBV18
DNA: TGTGCCAGCTCACCAGGGGCTCTCGAAGAAGCTTTCTTT
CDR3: CASSPGALEEAFF

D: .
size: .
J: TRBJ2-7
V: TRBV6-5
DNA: TGTGCCAGCATCAGGGACTCCTCGTCCTACGAGCAGTACTTC
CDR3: CASIRDSSSYEQYF

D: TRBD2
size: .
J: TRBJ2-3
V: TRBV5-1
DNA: TGCGCCAGCAGCTTGGGGCTTAGCGGGACTACCAGCACAGATACGCAGTATTTT
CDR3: CASSLGLSGTTSTDTQYF

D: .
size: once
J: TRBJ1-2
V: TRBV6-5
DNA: TGTGCCAGCAGTTACTCGCCCAGGGCGGACTATGGCTACACCTTC
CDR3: CASSYSPRADYGYTF

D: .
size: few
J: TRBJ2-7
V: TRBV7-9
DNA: TGTGCCAGCAGCTTGTCCCCGCCGGCAGGCGCCTACGAGCAGTACTTC
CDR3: CASSLSPPAGAYEQYF

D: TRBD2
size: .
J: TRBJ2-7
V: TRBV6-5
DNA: TGTGCCAGCAGTTACTCTGGACTAGCGACCTACGAGCAGTACTTC
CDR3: CASSYSGLATYEQYF

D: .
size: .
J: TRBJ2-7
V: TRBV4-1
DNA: TGCGCCAGCAGCCAAGTAGTAGGGGTAGGGAACGAGCAGTACTTC
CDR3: CASSQVVGVGNEQYF

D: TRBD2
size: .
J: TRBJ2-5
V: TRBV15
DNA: TGTGCCACCAGCAGAGGAGGGACTAGCGGGATGGAAGAGACCCAGTACTTC
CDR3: CATSRGGTSGMEETQYF

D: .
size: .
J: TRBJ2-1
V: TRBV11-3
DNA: TGTGCCAGCAGCTTAGTAGACGCGGGAGAGCAGTTCTTC
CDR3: CASSLVDAGEQFF

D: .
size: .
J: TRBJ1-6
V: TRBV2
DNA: TGTGCCAGCAGAGGGGACACTTCACCCCTCCACTTT
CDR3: CASRGDTSPLHF

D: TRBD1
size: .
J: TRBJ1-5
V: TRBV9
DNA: TGTGCCAGCAGCGGTGGGACAGGGCTCAATCAGCCCCAGCATTTT
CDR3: CASSGGTGLNQPQHF

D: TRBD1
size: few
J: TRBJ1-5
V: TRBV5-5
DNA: TGTGCCAGCAGCCTCGGACAGGGTGGGGGTCAGCCCCAGCATTTT
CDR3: CASSLGQGGGQPQHF

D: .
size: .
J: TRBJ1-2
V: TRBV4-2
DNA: TGTGCCAGCAGCCAAGGGACTAGGAACTATGGCTACACCTTC
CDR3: CASSQGTRNYGYTF

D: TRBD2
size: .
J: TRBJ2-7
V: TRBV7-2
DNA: TGTGCCAGCAGCTGGACTAGCGGGAACTACGAGCAGTACTTC
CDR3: CASSWTSGNYEQYF

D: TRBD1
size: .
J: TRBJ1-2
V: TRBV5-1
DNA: TGCGCCAGCAGCCCCGGACAGGGCTATGGCTACACCTTC
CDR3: CASSPGQGYGYTF

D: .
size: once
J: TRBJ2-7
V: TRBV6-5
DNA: TGTGCCAGCACCGATGCAGGTCACTACGAGCAGTACTTC
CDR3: CASTDAGHYEQYF

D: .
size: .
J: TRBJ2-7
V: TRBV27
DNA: TGTGCCAGCAGTTTCGGACAGTTCTCCGAGCAGTACTTC
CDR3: CASSFGQFSEQYF

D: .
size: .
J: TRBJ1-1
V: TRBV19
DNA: TGTGCCAGTAGTACACAAGTGAGAGGCACTGAAGCTTTCTTT
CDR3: CASSTQVRGTEAFF

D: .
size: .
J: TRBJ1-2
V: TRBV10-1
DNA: TGCGCCAGCAGTGAGTCTAGCTATGGCTACACCTTC
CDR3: CASSESSYGYTF

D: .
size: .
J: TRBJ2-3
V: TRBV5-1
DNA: TGCGCCAGCAGCTTGCCGCTAGTTGCAGATACGCAGTATTTT
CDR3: CASSLPLVADTQYF

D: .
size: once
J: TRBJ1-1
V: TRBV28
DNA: TGTGCCAGCAGTCTAGGGGGGGTCACTGAAGCTTTCTTT
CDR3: CASSLGGVTEAFF

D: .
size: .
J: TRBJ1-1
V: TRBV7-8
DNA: TGTGCCAGCAGCACAGGCGGCAGGGATGCTTTCTTT
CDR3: CASSTGGRDAFF

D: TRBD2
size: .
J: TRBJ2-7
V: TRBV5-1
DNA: TGCGCCAGCAGCCTCCGGGGACGTGGCGGGAGTAGCTTCTACGAGCAGTACTTC
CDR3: CASSLRGRGGSSFYEQYF

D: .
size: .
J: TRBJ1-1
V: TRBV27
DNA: TGTGCCAGCAGTTCTCTAGGGGTTCGAACTGAAGCTTTCTTT
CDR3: CASSSLGVRTEAFF

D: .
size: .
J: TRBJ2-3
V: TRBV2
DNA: TGTGCCAGCAGTGAAGAACGGGTCCAGCGGCGGTATTTT
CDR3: CASSEERVQRRYF

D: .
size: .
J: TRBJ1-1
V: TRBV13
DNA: TGTGCCAGCAGCCGTGGGGAAGGGGGCACTGAAGCTTTCTTT
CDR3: CASSRGEGGTEAFF

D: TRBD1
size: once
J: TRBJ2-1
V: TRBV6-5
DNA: TGTGCCAGCAGTTTATACAGGGGGGTTAATGAGCAGTTCTTC
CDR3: CASSLYRGVNEQFF

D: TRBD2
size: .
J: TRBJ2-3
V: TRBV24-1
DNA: TGTGCCACCAGTGAAAGCGGGAGATCTAGCACAGATACGCAGTATTTT
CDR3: CATSESGRSSTDTQYF

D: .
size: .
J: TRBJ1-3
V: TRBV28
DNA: TGTGCCAGCAGTTCCCTAGCTAGCGCCTCTGGAAACACCATATATTTT
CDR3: CASSSLASASGNTIYF

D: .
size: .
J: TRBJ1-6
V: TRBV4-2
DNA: TGTGCCAGCAGCCAAAACCTTGCCAGGGCAGCACCCCTCCACTTT
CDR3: CASSQNLARAAPLHF

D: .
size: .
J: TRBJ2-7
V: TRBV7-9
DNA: TGTGCCAGCAGCTTAGTGTTGAAACAGAGAGCCTCCTACGAGCAGTACTTC
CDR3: CASSLVLKQRASYEQYF

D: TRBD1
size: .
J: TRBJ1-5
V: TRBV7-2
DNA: TGTGCCAGCAGCTTAAAAGACAGGGGCAATCAGCCCCAGCATTTT
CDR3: CASSLKDRGNQPQHF

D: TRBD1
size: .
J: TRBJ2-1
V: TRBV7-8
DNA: TGTGCCAGCAGCCCGTCGTCCAGGGGGCGCGATGAGCAGTTCTTC
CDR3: CASSPSSRGRDEQFF

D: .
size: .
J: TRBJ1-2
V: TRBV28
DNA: TGTGCCAGCACCCAAGGAGGAACAGCTAACTATGGCTACACCTTC
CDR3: CASTQGGTANYGYTF

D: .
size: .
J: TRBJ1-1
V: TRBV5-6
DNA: TGTGCCAGCAGCTTGGCGGGAAGGGGGACTGAAGCTTTCTTT
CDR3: CASSLAGRGTEAFF

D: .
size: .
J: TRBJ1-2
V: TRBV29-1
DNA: TGCAGCGTTGATAGAGGGGGCTATGGCTACACCTTC
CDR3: CSVDRGGYGYTF

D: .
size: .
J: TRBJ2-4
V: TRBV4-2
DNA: TGTGCCAGCAGCCAAGATTTTGAGGGAGCTCAGTACTTC
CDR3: CASSQDFEGAQYF

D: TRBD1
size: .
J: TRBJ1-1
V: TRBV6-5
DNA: TGTGCCAGCAGAACTAGGACAGGGGTGACTGAAGCTTTCTTT
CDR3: CASRTRTGVTEAFF

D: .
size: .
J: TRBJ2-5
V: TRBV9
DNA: TGTGCCAGCAGCGGAGTAGACCAAGAGACCCAGTACTTC
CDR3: CASSGVDQETQYF

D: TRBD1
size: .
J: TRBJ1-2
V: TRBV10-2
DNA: TGCGCCAGCAGTGAGGAGCAGGGGGCAGACTATGGCTACACCTTC
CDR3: CASSEEQGADYGYTF

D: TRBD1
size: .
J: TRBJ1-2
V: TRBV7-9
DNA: TGTGCCAGCAGCTTCGGAGACAGGGGATATGGCTACACCTTC
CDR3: CASSFGDRGYGYTF

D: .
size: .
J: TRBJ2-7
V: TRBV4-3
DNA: TGCGCCAGCAGCCTGGAAATGGCGGGGGAGCAGTACTTC
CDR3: CASSLEMAGEQYF

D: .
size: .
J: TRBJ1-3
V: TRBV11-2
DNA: TGTGCCAGCAGTTTGGGCAGAAACTCTGGAAACACCATATATTTT
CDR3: CASSLGRNSGNTIYF

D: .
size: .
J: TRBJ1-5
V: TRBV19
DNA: TGTGCCAGTAGTTGGGTACCAGGGAACAATCAGCCCCAGCATTTT
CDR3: CASSWVPGNNQPQHF

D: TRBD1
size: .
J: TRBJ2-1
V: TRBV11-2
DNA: TGTGCCAGCAGCTTAGGCATACAGGGGAGTAGGGGGAATGAGCAGTTCTTC
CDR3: CASSLGIQGSRGNEQFF

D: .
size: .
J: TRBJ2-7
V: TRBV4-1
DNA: TGCGCCAGCAGCCCGAACCCGGCCGGGGGATCCTACGAGCAGTACTTC
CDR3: CASSPNPAGGSYEQYF

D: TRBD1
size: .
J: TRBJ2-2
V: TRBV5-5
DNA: TGTGCCAGCAGCGGATACAGGGGGCGAAACACCGGGGAGCTGTTTTTT
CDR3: CASSGYRGRNTGELFF

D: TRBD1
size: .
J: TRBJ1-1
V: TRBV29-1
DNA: TGCAGCATATCTCAGGGGGTTAGTGTCGTATCTTTCTTT
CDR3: CSISQGVSVVSFF

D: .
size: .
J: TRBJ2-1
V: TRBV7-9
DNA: TGTGCCAGCAGCTTAGTAGCCCGGGGACTTTACAATGAGCAGTTCTTC
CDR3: CASSLVARGLYNEQFF

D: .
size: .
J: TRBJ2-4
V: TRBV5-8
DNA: TGTGCCAGCAGCTTCCCAGCGGATTCTGCCAAAAACATTCAGTACTTC
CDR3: CASSFPADSAKNIQYF

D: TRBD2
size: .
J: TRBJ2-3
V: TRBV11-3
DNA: TGTGCCAGCAGCTTACAGGGACTAGCGACAGATACGCAGTATTTT
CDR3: CASSLQGLATDTQYF

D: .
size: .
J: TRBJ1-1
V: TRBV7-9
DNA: TGTGCCAGCAGCCCAGCCGGGACACCAACCCGGGCTTTCTTT
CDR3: CASSPAGTPTRAFF

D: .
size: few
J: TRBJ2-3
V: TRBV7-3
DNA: TGTGCCAGCAGCTTAATCCCTAGCACAGATACGCAGTATTTT
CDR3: CASSLIPSTDTQYF

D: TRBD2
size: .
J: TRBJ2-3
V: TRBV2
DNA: TGTGCCAGCAGTGATAGCGGGATTAAGACAGATACGCAGTATTTT
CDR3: CASSDSGIKTDTQYF

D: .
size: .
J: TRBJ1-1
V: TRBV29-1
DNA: TGCAGCGTCTCCCGTTCGAACACTGAAGCTTTCTTT
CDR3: CSVSRSNTEAFF

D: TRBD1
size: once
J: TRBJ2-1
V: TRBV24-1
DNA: TGTGCCACCAGTGGGACAGGGGCCTACAATGAGCAGTTCTTC
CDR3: CATSGTGAYNEQFF

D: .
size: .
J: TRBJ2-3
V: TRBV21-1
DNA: TGTGCCACCAGGGAGGGAGGCACAGATACGCAGTATTTT
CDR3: CATREGGTDTQYF